Below, 13 T cell receptor beta chains from the same sample are listed, as sequenced in a study of T-cell reconstitution after alpha-beta-depleted transplantation in children. Unique molecular identifiers tagged the TCRbeta library. In TCRdb, the PCR reads were re-called with MiXCR into one record per CDR3 protein. The sample lists 450,000 to 550,000 distinct CDR3 sequences; around 10% were seen once. The source material was PBMCs, mostly from graft donor cells, sampled 180 days after TCRalphabeta/CD19-depleted stem cell transplant. These receptors were obtained from a female patient younger than 10 who had a stem cell transplant for aplastic anemia, so the T cells may come from the graft donor.

The chain links TRBV3-1 to TRBJ1-1; D is unresolved. V shed 0 bases and J shed 0 bases, with 11 bases lying between them. Germline CDR1 and CDR2: LGHDT and YNNKEL (reference sequence). The CDR3 spans 16 residues. CDR3 nucleotides: TGTGCCAGCAGCCAAGAATACCTCAGAGTGAACACTGAAGCTTTCTTT. This sequence encodes CASSQEYLRVNTEAFF.

The chain combines TRBV7-9 with TRBJ2-7, with a possible D match to TRBD1 (6 bases). The CDR3 length is 12 residues. The germline V and J ends were trimmed by 5 bases and 6 bases, with 11 bases remaining between them. Looked up from germline, CDR1 is SEHNR and CDR2 is FQNEAQ (reference sequence). The CDR3 DNA follows: TGTGCCAGCAGCGTACAGGGTACCGAGCAGTACGTC. The encoded protein is CASSVQGTEQYV.

This chain uses TRBV5-6 with TRBJ1-5, with 8 bases lining up with TRBD1. This CDR3 is built from 15 residues. V lost 5 bases, J lost 0 bases, and 4 bases stayed unmatched. Germline CDR1 SGHDT, CDR2 YYEEEE. CDR3 bases: TGTGCCAGCAGTCCGGACAGGGATAGCAATCAGCCCCAGCATTTT. Encoded protein: CASSPDRDSNQPQHF. Together with reference TRBV5-6 and TRBJ1-5, the CDR3 gives the full variable domain: DAGVTQSPTHLIKTRGQQVTLRCSPKSGHDTVSWYQQALGQGPQFIFQYYEEEERQRGNFPDRFSGHQFPNYSSELNVNALLLGDSALYLCASSPDRDSNQPQHFGDGTRLSIL.

This clonotype was counted a few times. This chain joins TRBV25-1 and TRBJ1-5; a weak D match, TRBD1 (5 bases). V lost 1 base and J 5 bases, leaving 18 bases between the germline ends. The CDR3 consists of 17 residues. Germline assignment: CDR1 MGHDK and CDR2 SYGVNS. The CDR3 DNA sequence: TGTGCCAGCAGTGAATGGGAAAGGGAGGGGACCGATCAGCCCCAGCATTTT. It codes for CASSEWEREGTDQPQHF. Complete variable domain (other parts from reference TRBV25-1 and TRBJ1-5): EADIYQTPRYLVIGTGKKITLECSQTMGHDKMYWYQQDPGMELHLIHYSYGVNSTEKGDLSSESTVSRIRTEHFPLTLESARPSHTSQYLCASSEWEREGTDQPQHFGDGTRLSIL.

In its sample, this clonotype was seen a few times. The chain joins TRBV20-1 to TRBJ1-2; D is ambiguous. Germline assignment: CDR1 DFQATT and CDR2 SNEGSKA (reference sequence). Between the trimmed V and J ends, which lost 0 bases and 9 bases, there was a span of 8 bases. The CDR3 has 11 amino acids. The CDR3: CSAREGISYTF. The CDR3 DNA follows: TGCAGTGCTAGAGAAGGGATCAGCTACACCTTC.

This clonotype showed up just a few times. The chain uses TRBV6-5 and TRBJ1-2; 7 bases line up with TRBD1. V gave up 5 bases and J gave up 4 bases; unmatched junction bases: 10. Per germline, CDR1 MNHEY and CDR2 SVGAGI. This CDR3 is built from 15 residues. CDR3 nucleotide sequence: TGTGCCAGCAGTCCGTTGACAGGGTTGGGCTATGGCTACACCTTC. Translated, it gives CASSPLTGLGYGYTF.

The chain uses TRBV27 and TRBJ1-6; D is perhaps TRBD1 (6 bases). CDR1 and CDR2 (germline): MNHEY, SMNVEV (reference sequence). CDR3 length equals 16 residues. The germline V and J ends were trimmed by 6 bases and 4 bases, with 16 bases remaining between them. CDR3 loop: CASRTAGGLYNSPLHF. CDR3 coding DNA: TGTGCCAGCAGGACCGCTGGGGGGCTGTATAATTCACCCCTCCACTTT.

This clonotype has just a few counts. This rearrangement joins TRBV20-1 to TRBJ2-1; 12 bases map to TRBD1. Germline CDR1 and CDR2: DFQATT and SNEGSKA (reference sequence). CDR3 length: 12 amino acids. The V gene end was trimmed by 5 bases and the J gene end by 12 bases; junction bases not matched to a gene: 5. Here the CDR3 DNA reads TGCAGTGCTTGGGACAGGGGGCAACGGCAGTTCTTC. This translates into CSAWDRGQRQFF.

V gene TRBV4-1 combines with J gene TRBJ1-6; D is undetermined. In germline, CDR1 is MGHRA, CDR2 YSYEKL. Trimming removed 0 bases at V and 0 bases at J, with 12 bases between. The CDR3 loop spans 18 amino acids. Written as DNA, the CDR3 is TGCGCCAGCAGCCAAGAGAAGGTAATCAGCTCCTATAATTCACCCCTCCACTTT. This gives the protein CASSQEKVISSYNSPLHF.

The table lists this clonotype with a few counts. The chain is built from TRBV28 and TRBJ2-7; 8 bases are shared with TRBD2. Germline lookup yields CDR1 MDHEN and CDR2 SYDVKM. The CDR3 runs 16 residues. Trimming took 4 bases from V and 0 from J; bases not matched to a gene: 8. The CDR3 DNA is TGTGCCAGCAGTTCACCGGAGCGGGGGAGCTCCTACGAGCAGTACTTC. It codes for CASSSPERGSSYEQYF.

This chain joins TRBV28 and TRBJ2-1, with D perhaps matching TRBD2 (6 bases). The CDR3 is 11 amino acids. Germline CDR1 and CDR2: MDHEN and SYDVKM. The V end was cut by 6 bases, the J end by 9 bases, with 9 bases between. CDR3 amino acids: CASRIAVEQFF. The CDR3 DNA reads as TGTGCCAGCAGGATAGCGGTTGAGCAGTTCTTC.

In this sample, this clonotype turned up a few times. The V gene is TRBV10-3, the J gene TRBJ2-3, with a tentative D call TRBD2 (6 bases). The CDR3 has 16 amino acids. V was cut by 3 bases and J by 4 bases, with 17 bases left in between. Germline V lookup: CDR1 ENHRY, CDR2 SYGVKD. The CDR3 bases are TGTGCCATCAGTGATACGAAGGGGTGGGGGGCAGATACGCAGTATTTT. This sequence encodes CAISDTKGWGADTQYF.

In its sample, this clonotype was seen a few times. V is TRBV20-1 and J is TRBJ2-3, with TRBD1 matching 7 bases. The ends lost 2 bases at V and 4 bases at J; junction bases unmatched: 12. The CDR3 is made up of 16 amino acids. CDR1 and CDR2 from the germline V gene are DFQATT and SNEGSKA (reference sequence). CDR3 nucleotides: TGCAGTGCTAGACCCAGGGGGAGCGGTTCGGCAGATACGCAGTATTTT. It translates to CSARPRGSGSADTQYF.